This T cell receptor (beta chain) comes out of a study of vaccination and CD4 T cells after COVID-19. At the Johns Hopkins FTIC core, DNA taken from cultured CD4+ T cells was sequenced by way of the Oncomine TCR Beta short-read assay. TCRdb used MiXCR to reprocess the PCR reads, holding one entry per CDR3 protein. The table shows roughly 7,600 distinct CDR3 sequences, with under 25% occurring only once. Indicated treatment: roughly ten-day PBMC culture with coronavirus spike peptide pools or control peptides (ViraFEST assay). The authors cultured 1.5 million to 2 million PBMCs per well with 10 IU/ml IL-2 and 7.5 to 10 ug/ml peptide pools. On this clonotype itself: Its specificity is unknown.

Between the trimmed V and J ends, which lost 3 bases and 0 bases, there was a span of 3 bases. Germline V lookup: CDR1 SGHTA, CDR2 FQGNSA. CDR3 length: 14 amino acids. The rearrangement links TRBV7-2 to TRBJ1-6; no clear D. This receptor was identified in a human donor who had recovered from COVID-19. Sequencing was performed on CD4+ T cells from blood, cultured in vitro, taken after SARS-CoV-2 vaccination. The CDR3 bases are TGTGCCAGCAGCTTTACCTCCTATAATTCACCCCTCCACTTT. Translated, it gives CASSFTSYNSPLHF. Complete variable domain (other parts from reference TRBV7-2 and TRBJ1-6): GAGVSQSPSNKVTEKGKDVELRCDPISGHTALYWYRQSLGQGLEFLIYFQGNSAPDKSGLPSDRFSAERTGGSVSTLTIQRTQQEDSAVYLCASSFTSYNSPLHFGNGTRLTVT.